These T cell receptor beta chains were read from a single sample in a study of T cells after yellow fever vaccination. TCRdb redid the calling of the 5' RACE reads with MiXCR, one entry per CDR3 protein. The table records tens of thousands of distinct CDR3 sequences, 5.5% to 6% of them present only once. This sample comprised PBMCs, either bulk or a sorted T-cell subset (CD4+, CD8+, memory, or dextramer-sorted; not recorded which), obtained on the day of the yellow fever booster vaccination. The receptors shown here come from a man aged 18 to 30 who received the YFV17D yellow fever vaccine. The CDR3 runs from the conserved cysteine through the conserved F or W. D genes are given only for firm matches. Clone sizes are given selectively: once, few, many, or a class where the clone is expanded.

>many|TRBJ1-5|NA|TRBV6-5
CASSTGGQSNQPQHF
TGTGCCAGCAGTACAGGAGGACAGAGCAATCAGCCCCAGCATTTT
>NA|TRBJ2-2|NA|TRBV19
CASSINNGELFF
TGTGCCAGTAGTATCAACAACGGGGAGCTGTTTTTT
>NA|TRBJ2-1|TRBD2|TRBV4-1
CASSPGTSGAHEQFF
TGCGCCAGCAGCCCCGGGACTAGCGGGGCCCATGAGCAGTTCTTC
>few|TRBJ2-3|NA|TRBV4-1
CASSQVPEATLEQYF
TGCGCCAGCAGCCAAGTTCCGGAGGCAACGCTAGAGCAGTATTTT
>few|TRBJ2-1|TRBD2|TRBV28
CASKGGGGATQFF
TGTGCCAGCAAAGGGGGCGGGGGGGCCACGCAGTTCTTC
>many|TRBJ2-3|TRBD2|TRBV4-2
CASSQYSTSGDPDTQYF
TGTGCCAGCAGCCAATATTCGACTAGCGGGGATCCAGATACGCAGTATTTT
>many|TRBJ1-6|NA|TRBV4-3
CASSLGRVGNSPLHF
TGCGCCAGCAGCCTCGGGAGGGTAGGAAATTCACCCCTCCACTTT
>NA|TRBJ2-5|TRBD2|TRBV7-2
CASSFGGGVKGTQYF
TGTGCCAGCAGCTTCGGCGGGGGGGTAAAAGGGACCCAGTACTTC
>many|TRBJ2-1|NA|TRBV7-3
CASSSSFGGSYNEQFF
TGTGCCAGCAGCTCCTCCTTCGGGGGCAGCTACAATGAGCAGTTCTTC
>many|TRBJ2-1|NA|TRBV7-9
CASSAGDTIVNEQFF
TGTGCCAGCAGCGCCGGGGACACTATAGTCAATGAGCAGTTCTTC
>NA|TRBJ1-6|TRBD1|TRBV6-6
CASSGDRVGQNSPLHF
TGTGCCAGCAGTGGGGACAGGGTAGGGCAAAATTCACCCCTCCACTTT
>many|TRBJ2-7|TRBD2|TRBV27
CASSPAGGRGEQYF
TGTGCCAGCAGCCCAGCGGGGGGGAGGGGCGAGCAGTACTTC
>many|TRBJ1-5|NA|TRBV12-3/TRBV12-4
CASSLLIGSNQPQHF
TGTGCCAGCAGCCTCCTTATTGGTAGCAATCAGCCCCAGCATTTT
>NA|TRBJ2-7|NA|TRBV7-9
CASSYGSYEQYF
TGTGCCAGCAGCTACGGTTCCTACGAGCAGTACTTC
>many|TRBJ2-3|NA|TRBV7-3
CASSIWGNADTQYF
TGTGCCAGCAGCATATGGGGGAATGCAGATACGCAGTATTTT
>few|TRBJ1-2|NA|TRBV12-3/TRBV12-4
CASSSRVSNYGYTF
TGTGCCAGCAGCTCCAGGGTATCTAACTATGGCTACACCTTC
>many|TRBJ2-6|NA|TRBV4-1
CASSLLGAGSGANVLTF
TGCGCCAGCAGCCTCCTGGGGGCCGGCTCTGGGGCCAACGTCCTGACTTTC
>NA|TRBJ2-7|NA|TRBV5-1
CASSLSWDPSYEQYF
TGCGCCAGCAGCTTGAGCTGGGATCCGTCCTACGAGCAGTACTTC
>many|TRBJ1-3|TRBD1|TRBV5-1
CASTRDRAGNTIYF
TGCGCCAGCACCCGGGACAGGGCTGGAAACACCATATATTTT
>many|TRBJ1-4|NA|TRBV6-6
CASSYGAQAHEKLFF
TGTGCCAGCAGTTATGGGGCGCAGGCTCATGAAAAACTGTTTTTT
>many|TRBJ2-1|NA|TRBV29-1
CSVEDVSAYNEQFF
TGCAGCGTTGAAGATGTGTCAGCTTACAATGAGCAGTTCTTC
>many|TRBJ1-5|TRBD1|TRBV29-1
CRQGAVNQPQHF
TGCAGACAGGGGGCAGTGAATCAGCCCCAGCATTTT
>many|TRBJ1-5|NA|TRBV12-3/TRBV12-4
CASSIQSNQPQHF
TGTGCCAGCAGTATCCAGTCCAATCAGCCCCAGCATTTT
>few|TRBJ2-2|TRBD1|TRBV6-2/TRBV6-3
CASSFLLTRTGRIKAGELFF
TGTGCCAGCAGTTTCCTACTCACCCGGACAGGAAGGATCAAGGCCGGGGAGCTGTTTTTT
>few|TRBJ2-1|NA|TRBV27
CASSLSGDIEQFF
TGTGCCAGCAGTTTATCGGGGGACATTGAGCAGTTCTTC
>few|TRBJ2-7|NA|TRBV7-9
CASSLGGDSYEQYF
TGTGCCAGCAGCTTAGGAGGGGATTCCTACGAGCAGTACTTC
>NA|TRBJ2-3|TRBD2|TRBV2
CASSVLTSGSTDTQYF
TGTGCCAGCAGTGTTCTGACTAGCGGGAGCACAGATACGCAGTATTTT
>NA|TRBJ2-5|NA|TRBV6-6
CASSYPRWDAGLLGTQYF
TGTGCCAGCAGTTACCCCCGTTGGGATGCCGGATTGCTGGGGACCCAGTACTTC
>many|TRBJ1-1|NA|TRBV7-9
CASSLRGTEAFF
TGTGCCAGCAGCTTACGAGGTACTGAAGCTTTCTTT
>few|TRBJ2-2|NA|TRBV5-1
CASSFAGNTGELFF
TGCGCCAGCAGCTTTGCAGGGAACACCGGGGAGCTGTTTTTT
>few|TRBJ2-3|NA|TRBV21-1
CASSKEGWNRASTDTQYF
TGTGCCAGCAGCAAAGAGGGTTGGAACAGGGCGAGCACAGATACGCAGTATTTT
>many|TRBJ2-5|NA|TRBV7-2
CASSRPSTVETQYF
TGTGCCAGCAGCCGCCCTAGCACCGTAGAGACCCAGTACTTC
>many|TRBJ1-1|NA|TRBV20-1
CSARQVMNTEAFF
TGCAGTGCTAGACAGGTCATGAACACTGAAGCTTTCTTT
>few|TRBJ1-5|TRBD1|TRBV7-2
CASSSGTGVSQPQHF
TGTGCCAGCAGCTCCGGGACAGGGGTCAGCCAGCCCCAGCATTTT
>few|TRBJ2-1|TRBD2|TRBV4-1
CASSQEFGGYNEQFF
TGCGCCAGCAGCCAAGAGTTCGGGGGGTACAATGAGCAGTTCTTC
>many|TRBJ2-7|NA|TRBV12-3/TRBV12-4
CASGEGAGSYEQYF
TGTGCCAGCGGGGAGGGGGCTGGGTCCTACGAGCAGTACTTC
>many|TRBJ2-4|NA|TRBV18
CASSSLHLTDIQYF
TGTGCCAGCTCATCACTTCATTTAACGGACATTCAGTACTTC
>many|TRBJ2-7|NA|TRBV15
CATSRGPDSFYEQYF
TGTGCCACCAGCAGAGGCCCCGACTCTTTCTACGAGCAGTACTTC
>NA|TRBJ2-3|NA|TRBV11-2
CASSLALSLDTQYF
TGTGCCAGCAGCTTAGCGCTGTCTCTCGATACGCAGTATTTT
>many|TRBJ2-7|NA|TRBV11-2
CASSSYVSYEQYF
TGTGCCAGCAGCTCCTACGTCTCCTACGAGCAGTACTTC